This T cell receptor (beta chain) comes out of a study of cytomegalovirus exposure and HLA in healthy donors. Trimming took off 4 bases at V and 1 base at J, with 13 bases between the two ends. The CDR3 is made up of 14 amino acids. Per the germline V gene, CDR1 is GTSNPN and CDR2 is SVGIG (reference sequence). Produced via immunoSEQ multiplex PCR; TCRdb's table is partial and in-frame only. The sample has roughly 180,000 clones; approximately 86% are singletons. V is TRBV30 and J is TRBJ1-1; perhaps TRBD1 as D (5 bases). Sequencing used PBMCs. This clonotype was sampled from a young man in good health and CMV-seropositive. The CDR3 DNA reads as TGTGCCTGGACCCCGGGACTTTCGAACACTGAAGCTTTCTTT. The encoded protein is CAWTPGLSNTEAFF.